Described below is a single T cell receptor beta chain sequence and its context. The antigen is undetermined. The sequenced cases were selected for having the highest brain T cell transcript signatures. At least one anti-epileptic drug was given before surgery. The sample is drawn from a study of brain T cells in children with intractable seizures. Broader study findings: Patients' HCMV serostatus was unknown; virus specificity rests on CDR3 similarity alone.

Sequencing was performed with immunoSEQ multiplex PCR; in TCRdb, only in-frame clones are kept and a portion is missing. The sample shows around 44,000 clones, approximately 90% of them seen only once. Trimming took off 0 bases at V and 1 base at J, with 4 bases between the two ends. This CDR3 is built from 13 residues. The germline CDR1 and CDR2 sequences are SQVTM and ANQGSEA. J is TRBJ2-1 and V is TRBV29-1; D ambiguous. The receptor comes from a girl aged 2 to 9 with tuberous sclerosis and intractable seizures. The material was peripheral blood, obtained at surgery. CDR3: CSVEDSSYNEQFF. CDR3 bases: TGCAGCGTTGAAGACAGTTCCTACAATGAGCAGTTCTTC.